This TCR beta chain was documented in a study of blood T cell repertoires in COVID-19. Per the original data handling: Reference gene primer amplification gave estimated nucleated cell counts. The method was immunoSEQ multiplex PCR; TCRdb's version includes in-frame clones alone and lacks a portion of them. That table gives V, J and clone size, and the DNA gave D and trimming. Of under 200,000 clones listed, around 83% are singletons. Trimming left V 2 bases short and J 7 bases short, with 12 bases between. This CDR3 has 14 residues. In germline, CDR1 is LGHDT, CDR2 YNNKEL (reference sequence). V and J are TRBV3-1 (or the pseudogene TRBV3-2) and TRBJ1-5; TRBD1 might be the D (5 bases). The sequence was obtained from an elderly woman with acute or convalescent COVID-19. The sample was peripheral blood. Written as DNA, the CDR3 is TGTGCCAGCAGCCAATTGGGAGGGGTGCAGCCCCAGCATTTT. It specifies CASSQLGGVQPQHF.